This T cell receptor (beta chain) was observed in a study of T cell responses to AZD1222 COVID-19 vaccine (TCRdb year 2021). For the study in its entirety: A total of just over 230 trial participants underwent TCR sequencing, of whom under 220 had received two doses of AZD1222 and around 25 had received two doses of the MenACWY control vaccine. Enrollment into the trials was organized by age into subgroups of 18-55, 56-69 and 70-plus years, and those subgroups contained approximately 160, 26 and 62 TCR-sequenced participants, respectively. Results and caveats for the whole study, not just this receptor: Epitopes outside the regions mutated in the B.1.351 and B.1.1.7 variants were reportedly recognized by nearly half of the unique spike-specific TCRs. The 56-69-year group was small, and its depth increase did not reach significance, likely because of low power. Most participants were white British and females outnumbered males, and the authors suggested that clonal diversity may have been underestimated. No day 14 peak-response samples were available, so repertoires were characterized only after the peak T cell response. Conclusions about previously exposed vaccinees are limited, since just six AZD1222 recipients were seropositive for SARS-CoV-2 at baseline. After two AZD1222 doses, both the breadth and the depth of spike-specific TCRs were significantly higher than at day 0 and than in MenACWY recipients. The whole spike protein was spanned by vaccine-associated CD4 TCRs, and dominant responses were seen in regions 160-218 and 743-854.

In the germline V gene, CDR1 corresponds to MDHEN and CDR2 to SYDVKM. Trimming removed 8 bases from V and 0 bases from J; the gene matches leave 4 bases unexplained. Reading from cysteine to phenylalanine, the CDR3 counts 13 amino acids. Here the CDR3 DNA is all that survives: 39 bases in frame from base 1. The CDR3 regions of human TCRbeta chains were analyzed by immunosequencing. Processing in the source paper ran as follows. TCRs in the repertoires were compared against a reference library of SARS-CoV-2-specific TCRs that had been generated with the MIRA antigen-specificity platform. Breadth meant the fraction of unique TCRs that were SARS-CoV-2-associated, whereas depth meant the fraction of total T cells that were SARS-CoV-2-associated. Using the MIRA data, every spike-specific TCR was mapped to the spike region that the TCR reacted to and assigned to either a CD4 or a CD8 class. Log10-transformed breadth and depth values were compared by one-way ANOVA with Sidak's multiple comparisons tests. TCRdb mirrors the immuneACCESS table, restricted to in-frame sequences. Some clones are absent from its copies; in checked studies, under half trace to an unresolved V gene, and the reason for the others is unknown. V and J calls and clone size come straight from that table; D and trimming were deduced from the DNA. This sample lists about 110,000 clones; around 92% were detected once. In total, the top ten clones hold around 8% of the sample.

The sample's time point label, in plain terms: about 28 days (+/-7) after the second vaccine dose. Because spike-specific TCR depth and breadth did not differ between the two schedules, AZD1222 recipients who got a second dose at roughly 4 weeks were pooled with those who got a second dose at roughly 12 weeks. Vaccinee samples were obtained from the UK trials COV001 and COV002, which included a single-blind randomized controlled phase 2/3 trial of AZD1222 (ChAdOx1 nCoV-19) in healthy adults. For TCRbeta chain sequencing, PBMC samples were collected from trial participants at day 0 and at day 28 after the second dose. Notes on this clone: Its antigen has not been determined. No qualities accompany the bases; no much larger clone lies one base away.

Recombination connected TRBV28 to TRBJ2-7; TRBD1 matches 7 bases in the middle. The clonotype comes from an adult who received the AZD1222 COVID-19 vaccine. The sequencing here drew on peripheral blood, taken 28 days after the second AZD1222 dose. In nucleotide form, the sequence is TGTGCCAGCTTTACAGGGGCCTCCTACGAGCAGTACTTC. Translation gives CASFTGASYEQYF. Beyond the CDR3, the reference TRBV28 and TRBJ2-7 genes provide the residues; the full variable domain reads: DVKVTQSSRYLVKRTGEKVFLECVQDMDHENMFWYRQDPGLGLRLIYFSYDVKMKEKGDIPEGYSVSREKKERFSLILESASTNQTSMYLCASFTGASYEQYFGPGTRLTVT.